The present entry profiles one T cell receptor beta chain with its context. The length of the CDR3 is 16 residues. Germline values: CDR1 SGHTA, CDR2 FQGTGA. Trimming cost V 2 bases and J 0 bases, with 10 bases left between them. The data originate from a study of cytomegalovirus exposure and HLA in healthy donors. Clones were sequenced by immunoSEQ multiplex PCR, and TCRdb holds only the in-frame ones, with some missing. The sample lists some 250,000 clones, roughly 91% seen once, with around 3.1% in the top ten. The chain has TRBV7-3 and TRBJ2-2; TRBD2 might be the D (7 bases). What was sequenced was PBMCs. This clonotype originated in a woman aged 30 to 39 in good health and CMV-seronegative. CDR3 DNA: TGTGCCAGCAGCTTACGCGGGGGCGCGAACACCGGGGAGCTGTTTTTT. The encoded protein is CASSLRGGANTGELFF.